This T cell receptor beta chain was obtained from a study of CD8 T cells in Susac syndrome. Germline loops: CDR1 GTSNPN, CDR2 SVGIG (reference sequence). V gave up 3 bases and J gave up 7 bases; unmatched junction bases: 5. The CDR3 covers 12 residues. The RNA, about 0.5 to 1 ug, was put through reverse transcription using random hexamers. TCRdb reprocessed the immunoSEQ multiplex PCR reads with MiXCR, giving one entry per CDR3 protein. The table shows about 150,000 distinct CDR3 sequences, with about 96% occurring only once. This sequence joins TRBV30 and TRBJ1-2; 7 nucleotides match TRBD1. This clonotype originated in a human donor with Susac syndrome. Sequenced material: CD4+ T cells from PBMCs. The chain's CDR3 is CAWRDRDLGYTF. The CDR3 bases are TGTGCCTGGAGAGACAGGGATCTTGGCTACACCTTC.